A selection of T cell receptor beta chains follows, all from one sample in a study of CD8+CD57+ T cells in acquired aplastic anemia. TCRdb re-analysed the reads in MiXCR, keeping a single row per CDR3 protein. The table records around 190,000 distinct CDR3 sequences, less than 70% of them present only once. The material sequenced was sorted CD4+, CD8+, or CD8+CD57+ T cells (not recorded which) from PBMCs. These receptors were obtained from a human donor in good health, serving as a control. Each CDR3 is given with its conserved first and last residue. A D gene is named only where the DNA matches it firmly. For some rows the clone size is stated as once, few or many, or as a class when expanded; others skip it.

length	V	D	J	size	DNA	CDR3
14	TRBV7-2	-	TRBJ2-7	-	TGTGCCAGCAGCCCCTCTAGGGGCCTATACGAGCAGTACTTC	CASSPSRGLYEQYF
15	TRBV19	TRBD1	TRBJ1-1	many	TGTGCCAGTATTCAGGCAAACAGGGGACGAGATGAAGCTTTCTTT	CASIQANRGRDEAFF
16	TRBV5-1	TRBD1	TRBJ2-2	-	TGCGCCAGCAGCTCCGAGAAGACAGGGTTCACCGGGGAGCTGTTTTTT	CASSSEKTGFTGELFF
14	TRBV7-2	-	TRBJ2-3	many	TGTGCCAGCAGCTTAAATTGGGCGACAGATACGCAGTATTTT	CASSLNWATDTQYF
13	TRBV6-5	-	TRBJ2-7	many	TGTGCCAGCAGTTTGGACTTAAACTACGAGCAGTACTTC	CASSLDLNYEQYF
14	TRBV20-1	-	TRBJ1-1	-	TGCAGTGTCAGGGGCTTCGAGGGATTCCCTGAAGCTTTCTTT	CSVRGFEGFPEAFF
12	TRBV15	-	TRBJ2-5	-	TGTGCCACCAGCAGAGATCTAGAGACCCAGTACTTC	CATSRDLETQYF
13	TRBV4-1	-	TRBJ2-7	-	TGCGCCAGCAGCCGATCAGGGAACCACGAGCAGTACTTC	CASSRSGNHEQYF
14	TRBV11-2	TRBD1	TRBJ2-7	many	TGTGCCAGCAGCCCCCGGACAGGGCGCAACGAGCAGTACTTC	CASSPRTGRNEQYF
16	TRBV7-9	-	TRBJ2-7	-	TGTGCCAGCAGCTTAGCTAGGGTTGGCGGGCCCTACGAGCAGTACTTC	CASSLARVGGPYEQYF
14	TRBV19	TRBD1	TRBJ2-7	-	TGTGCCAGTAGTCCCAGCTTGGCAGGGGGCGAGCAGTACTTC	CASSPSLAGGEQYF
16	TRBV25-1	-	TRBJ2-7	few	TGTGCCAGCAGTGAATCGGGGCTAGCCCATAACTACGAGCAGTACTTC	CASSESGLAHNYEQYF
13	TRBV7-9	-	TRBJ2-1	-	TGTGCCAGCACCTCTGCAGCCTACAATGAGCAGTTCTTC	CASTSAAYNEQFF
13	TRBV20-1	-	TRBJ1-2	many	TGCAGTGCTAGAGAAACCACAGGGTACGGCTACACCTTC	CSARETTGYGYTF
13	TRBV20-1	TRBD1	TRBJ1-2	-	TGCAGTGCGCTACAGGGGTCAAACTATGGCTACACCTTC	CSALQGSNYGYTF
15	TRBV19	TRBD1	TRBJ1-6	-	TGTGCCAGTAGTAGTCTCGGGACAGGAGTCTCACCCCTCCACTTT	CASSSLGTGVSPLHF
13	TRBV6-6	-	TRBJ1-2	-	TGTGCCAGCAGTCCGGACGGTGACTATGGCTACACCTTC	CASSPDGDYGYTF
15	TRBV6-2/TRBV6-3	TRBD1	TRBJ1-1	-	TGTGCCAGCGGTAGAACGGGACAGGGGAGTAGTGAAGCTTTCTTT	CASGRTGQGSSEAFF
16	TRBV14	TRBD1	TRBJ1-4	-	TGTGCCAGCAGCCACTACCCAGGGACAGGGGTCGAAAAACTGTTTTTT	CASSHYPGTGVEKLFF
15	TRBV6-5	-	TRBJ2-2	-	TGTGCCAGCAGTGATGGGCAGGAGCTGGCCGGGGAGCTGTTTTTT	CASSDGQELAGELFF
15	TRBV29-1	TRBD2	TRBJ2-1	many	TGCAGCGTCCCCCGGTTGCGGGGGGGCCTTTATGAGCAGTTCTTC	CSVPRLRGGLYEQFF
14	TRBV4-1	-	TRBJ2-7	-	TGCGCCAGCAGCCAAGTACTGGACTCCTACGAGCGGTACTTC	CASSQVLDSYERYF
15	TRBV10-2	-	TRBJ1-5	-	TGCGCCGGCACCGAGTCCGGGACGGGAGATCAGCCCCAGCATTTT	CAGTESGTGDQPQHF
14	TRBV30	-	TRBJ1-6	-	TGTGCCTGGGGTGTACAGGGTAAATATTCACCCCTCCACTTT	CAWGVQGKYSPLHF
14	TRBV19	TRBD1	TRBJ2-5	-	TGTGCCAGTAGTGGGACAGGGGGTCGGGAGACCCAGTACTTC	CASSGTGGRETQYF
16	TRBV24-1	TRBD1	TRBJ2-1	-	TGTGCCACCAGTGACCGAGGACAGGGACCTTACAATGAGCAGTTCTTC	CATSDRGQGPYNEQFF
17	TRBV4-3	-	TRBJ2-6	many	TGCGCCAGCAGCCAAGACAGGGTCCCTTCTGGGGCCAACGTCCTGACTTTC	CASSQDRVPSGANVLTF
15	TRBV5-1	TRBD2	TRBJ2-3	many	TGCGCCAGCAGCTTGGTTCCTAGCGGGGAGTATACGCAGTATTTT	CASSLVPSGEYTQYF
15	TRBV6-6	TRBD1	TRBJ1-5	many	TGTGCCAGCAGTTACTCCGACAGGGAAGGACAGCCCCAGCATTTT	CASSYSDREGQPQHF
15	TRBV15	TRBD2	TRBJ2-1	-	TGTGCCACCAGCAGAGATCGAGCGGGGTCCAATGAGCAGTTCTTC	CATSRDRAGSNEQFF
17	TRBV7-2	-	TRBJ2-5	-	TGTGCCAGCAGCTTAGGTTGGGGCGGGGGCTTCCAAGAGACCCAGTACTTC	CASSLGWGGGFQETQYF
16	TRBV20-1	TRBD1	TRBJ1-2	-	TGCAGTGCTAGACGGGACAGGGGGCCCCCCGACTATGGCTACACCTTC	CSARRDRGPPDYGYTF
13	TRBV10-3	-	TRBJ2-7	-	TGTGCCAGCAGTAGACAGGACCACTACGAGCAGTACTTC	CASSRQDHYEQYF
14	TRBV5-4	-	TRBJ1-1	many	TGTGCCAGCAGCACGGGGGCGAGGAACACTGAAGCTTTCTTT	CASSTGARNTEAFF
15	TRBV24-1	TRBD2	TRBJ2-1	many	TGTGCCACCAGCCGGGGGGGGGGCCCCTACAATGAGCAGTTCTTC	CATSRGGGPYNEQFF
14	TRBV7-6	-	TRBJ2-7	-	TGTGCCAGCAGACCGAGGGGGGACCCCTACGAGCAGTACTTC	CASRPRGDPYEQYF